This T cell receptor beta chain is from a study of liver allograft versus peripheral blood T cells. Study context: Transplanted livers and recipients' peripheral blood had their T cell receptor repertoires compared.

On this clonotype itself: The antigen is unknown.

The study's findings and limits: Reportedly, the T cell receptor repertoires present inside liver allografts differed from those in peripheral blood.

From the reads, TCRdb called clonotypes with MiXCR, one entry per CDR3 protein. This table holds about 14,000 distinct CDR3 sequences, roughly 22% found once. CDR3 length equals 13 residues. The V end lost 5 bases, the J end lost 3 bases, and 11 bases lay between the germline ends. Germline V gives CDR1 LNHDA, CDR2 SQIVND (reference sequence). The V call is TRBV19, the J call TRBJ2-7; possible D gene TRBD1, 6 bases. The sequence came from a human patient who had a liver transplant. Some T cells may be graft donor cells. The CDR3 region is CASSRDTFYEQYF. In DNA, the CDR3 is TGTGCCAGTAGTCGGGACACGTTCTACGAGCAGTACTTC.